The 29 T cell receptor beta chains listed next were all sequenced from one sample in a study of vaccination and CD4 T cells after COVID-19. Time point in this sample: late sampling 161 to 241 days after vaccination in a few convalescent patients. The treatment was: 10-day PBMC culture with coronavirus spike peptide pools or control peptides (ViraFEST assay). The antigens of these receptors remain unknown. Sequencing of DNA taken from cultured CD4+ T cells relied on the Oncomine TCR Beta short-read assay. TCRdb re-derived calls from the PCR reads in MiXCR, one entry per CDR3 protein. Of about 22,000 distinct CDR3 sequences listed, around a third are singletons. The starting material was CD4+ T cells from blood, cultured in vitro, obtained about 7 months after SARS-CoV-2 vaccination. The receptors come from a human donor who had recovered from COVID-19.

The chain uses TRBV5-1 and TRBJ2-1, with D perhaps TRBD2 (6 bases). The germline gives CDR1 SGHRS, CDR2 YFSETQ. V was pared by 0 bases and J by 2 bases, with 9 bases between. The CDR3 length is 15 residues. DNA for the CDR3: TGCGCCAGCAGCTTGGATAGCGGCACCTACAATGAGCAGTTCTTC. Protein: CASSLDSGTYNEQFF. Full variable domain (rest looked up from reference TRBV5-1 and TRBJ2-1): KAGVTQTPRYLIKTRGQQVTLSCSPISGHRSVSWYQQTPGQGLQFLFEYFSETQRNKGNFPGRFSGRQFSNSRSEMNVSTLELGDSALYLCASSLDSGTYNEQFFGPGTRLTVL.

CDR3 nucleotides: TGCGCCAGCAGCCAATGGGCAGCGGGAGGTTCCTACAATGAGCAGTTCTTC. It encodes CASSQWAAGGSYNEQFF. The chain combines TRBV5-1 with TRBJ2-1; 9 nucleotides match TRBD2. CDR1 is SGHRS, CDR2 YFSETQ, per germline. J lost 1 base, V lost 4 bases, and 9 bases had no gene match. The CDR3 is made up of 17 amino acids.

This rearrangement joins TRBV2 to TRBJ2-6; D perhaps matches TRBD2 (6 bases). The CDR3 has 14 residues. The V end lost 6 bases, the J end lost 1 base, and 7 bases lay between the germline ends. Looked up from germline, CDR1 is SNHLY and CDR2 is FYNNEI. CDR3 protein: CASSGTSGANVLTF. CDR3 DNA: TGTGCCAGCAGCGGGACTTCTGGGGCCAACGTCCTGACTTTC.

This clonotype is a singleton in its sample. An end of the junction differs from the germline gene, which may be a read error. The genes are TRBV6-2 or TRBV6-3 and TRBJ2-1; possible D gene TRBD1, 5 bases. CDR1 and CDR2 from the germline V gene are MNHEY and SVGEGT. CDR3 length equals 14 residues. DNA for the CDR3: TGTGCCAGCACTTACCACGACAAGGGGAATGAGCAGTTCTTC. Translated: CASTYHDKGNEQFF.

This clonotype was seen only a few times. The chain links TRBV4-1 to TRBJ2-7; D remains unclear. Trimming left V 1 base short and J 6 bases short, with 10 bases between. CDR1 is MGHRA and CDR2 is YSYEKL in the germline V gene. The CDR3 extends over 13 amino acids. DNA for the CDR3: TGCGCCAGCAGCCAAGCTTTACGAGTCGAGCAGTACTTC. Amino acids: CASSQALRVEQYF.

The CDR3, as DNA: TGTGCCAGCAGCTTATTTGTAGCGGGAGGACAAGAGACCCAGTACTTC. As protein: CASSLFVAGGQETQYF. This chain uses TRBV5-6 with TRBJ2-5, with 10 bases aligning to TRBD2. The V gene end was trimmed by 2 bases and the J gene end by 2 bases; junction bases not matched to a gene: 6. Germline V gene lookup returns CDR1 SGHDT and CDR2 YYEEEE. The CDR3 runs 16 residues.

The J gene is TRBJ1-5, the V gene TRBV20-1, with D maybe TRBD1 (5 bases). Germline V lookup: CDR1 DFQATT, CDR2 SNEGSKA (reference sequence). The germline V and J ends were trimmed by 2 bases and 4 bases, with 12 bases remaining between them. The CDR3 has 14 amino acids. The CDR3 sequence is CSARRGARNQPQHF. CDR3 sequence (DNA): TGCAGTGCTAGACGCGGGGCGAGGAATCAGCCCCAGCATTTT.

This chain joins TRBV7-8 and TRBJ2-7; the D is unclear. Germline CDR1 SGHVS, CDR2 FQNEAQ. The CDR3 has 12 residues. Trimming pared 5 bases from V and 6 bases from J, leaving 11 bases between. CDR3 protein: CASSIRRREQYF. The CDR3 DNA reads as TGTGCCAGCAGCATCCGCAGGCGCGAGCAGTACTTC.

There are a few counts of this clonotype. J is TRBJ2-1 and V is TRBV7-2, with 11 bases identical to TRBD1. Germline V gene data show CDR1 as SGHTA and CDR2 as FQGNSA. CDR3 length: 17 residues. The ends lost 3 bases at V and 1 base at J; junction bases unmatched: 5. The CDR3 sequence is CASSFRTGGRSYNEQFF. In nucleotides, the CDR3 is TGTGCCAGCAGCTTCAGGACAGGGGGCAGGTCCTACAATGAGCAGTTCTTC.

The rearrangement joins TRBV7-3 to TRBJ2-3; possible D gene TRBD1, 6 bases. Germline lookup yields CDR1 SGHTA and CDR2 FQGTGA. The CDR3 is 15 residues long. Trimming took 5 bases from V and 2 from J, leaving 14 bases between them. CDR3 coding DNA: TGTGCCAGCAGCCCAGGGGACGGTTCCACAGATACGCAGTATTTT. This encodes CASSPGDGSTDTQYF.

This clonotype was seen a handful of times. This CDR3 is CASSYEPGEADTQYF. The CDR3 nucleotides are TGTGCCAGCAGCTATGAGCCGGGAGAGGCAGATACGCAGTATTTT. V usage is TRBV11-2 and J usage is TRBJ2-3, with D tentatively TRBD2 (6 bases). The CDR3 sequence is 15 residues long. The V end lost 4 bases, the J end lost 4 bases, and 15 bases lay between the germline ends. Germline V gene sequence: CDR1 SGHAT, CDR2 FQNNGV. Variable domain in full (rest from reference TRBV11-2 and TRBJ2-3): EAGVAQSPRYKIIEKRQSVAFWCNPISGHATLYWYQQILGQGPKLLIQFQNNGVVDDSQLPKDRFSAERLKGVDSTLKIQPAKLEDSAVYLCASSYEPGEADTQYFGPGTRLTVL.

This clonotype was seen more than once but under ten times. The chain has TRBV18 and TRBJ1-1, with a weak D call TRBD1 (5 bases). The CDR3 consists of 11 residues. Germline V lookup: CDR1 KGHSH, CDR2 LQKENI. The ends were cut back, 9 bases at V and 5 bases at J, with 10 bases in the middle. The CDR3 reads CASREGTEAFF. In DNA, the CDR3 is TGTGCCAGTAGAGAGGGGACTGAAGCTTTCTTT.

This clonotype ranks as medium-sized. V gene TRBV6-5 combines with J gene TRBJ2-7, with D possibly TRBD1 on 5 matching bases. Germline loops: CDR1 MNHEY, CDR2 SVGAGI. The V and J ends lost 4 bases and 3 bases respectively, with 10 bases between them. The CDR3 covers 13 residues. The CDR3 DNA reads TGTGCCAGCAGTTTATCGACAGACTACGAGCAGTACTTC. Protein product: CASSLSTDYEQYF.

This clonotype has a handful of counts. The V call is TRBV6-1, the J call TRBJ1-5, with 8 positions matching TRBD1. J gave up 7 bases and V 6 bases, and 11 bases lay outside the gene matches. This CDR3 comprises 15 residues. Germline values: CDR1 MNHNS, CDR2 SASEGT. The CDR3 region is CASSKALTGVQPQHF. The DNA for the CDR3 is TGTGCCAGCAGCAAGGCCCTGACAGGGGTCCAGCCCCAGCATTTT.

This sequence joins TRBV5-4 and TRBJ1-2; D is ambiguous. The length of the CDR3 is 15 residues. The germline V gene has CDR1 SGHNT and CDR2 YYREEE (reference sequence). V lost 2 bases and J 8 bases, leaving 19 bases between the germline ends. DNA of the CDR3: TGTGCCAGCAGCTTTGGCCGGGATCAGGTTTTAGGCTACACCTTC. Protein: CASSFGRDQVLGYTF.

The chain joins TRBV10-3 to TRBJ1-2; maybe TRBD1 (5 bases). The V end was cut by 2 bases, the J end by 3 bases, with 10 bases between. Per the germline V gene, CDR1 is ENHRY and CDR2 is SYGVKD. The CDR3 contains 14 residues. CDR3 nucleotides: TGTGCCATCAGTGAGAGAGGGGCTGACTATGGCTACACCTTC. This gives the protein CAISERGADYGYTF.

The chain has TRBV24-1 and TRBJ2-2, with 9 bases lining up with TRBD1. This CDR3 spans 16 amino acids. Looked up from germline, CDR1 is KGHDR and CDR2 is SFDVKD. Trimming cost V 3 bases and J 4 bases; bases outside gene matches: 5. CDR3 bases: TGTGCCACCAGTGATGGGGACAGGGTGGGCACCGGGGAGCTGTTTTTT. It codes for CATSDGDRVGTGELFF.

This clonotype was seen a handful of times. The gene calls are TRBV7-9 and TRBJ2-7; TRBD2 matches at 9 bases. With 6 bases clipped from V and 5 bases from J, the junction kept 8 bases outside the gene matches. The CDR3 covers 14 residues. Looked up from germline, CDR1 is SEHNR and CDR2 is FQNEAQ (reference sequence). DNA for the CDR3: TGTGCCAGCAGGTCGCTAGCGGGAAGCGACGAGCAGTACTTC. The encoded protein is CASRSLAGSDEQYF.

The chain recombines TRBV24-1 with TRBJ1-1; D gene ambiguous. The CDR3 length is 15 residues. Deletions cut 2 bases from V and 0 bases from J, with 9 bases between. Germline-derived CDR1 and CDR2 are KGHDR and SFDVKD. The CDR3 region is CATSDSGLMNTEAFF. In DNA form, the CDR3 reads TGTGCCACCAGTGATTCCGGCCTGATGAACACTGAAGCTTTCTTT.

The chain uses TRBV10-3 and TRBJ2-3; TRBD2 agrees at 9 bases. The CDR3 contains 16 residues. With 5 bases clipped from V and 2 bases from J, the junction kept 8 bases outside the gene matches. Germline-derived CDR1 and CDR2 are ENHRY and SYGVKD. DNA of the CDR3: TGTGCCATCAGTCGGGGGGCTAGCGGGACCACAGATACGCAGTATTTT. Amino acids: CAISRGASGTTDTQYF.

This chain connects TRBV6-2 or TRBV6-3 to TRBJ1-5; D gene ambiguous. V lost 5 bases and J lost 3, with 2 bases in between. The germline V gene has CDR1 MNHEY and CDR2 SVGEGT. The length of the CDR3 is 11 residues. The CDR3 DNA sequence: TGTGCCAGCAGTAACAATCAGCCCCAGCATTTT. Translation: CASSNNQPQHF.

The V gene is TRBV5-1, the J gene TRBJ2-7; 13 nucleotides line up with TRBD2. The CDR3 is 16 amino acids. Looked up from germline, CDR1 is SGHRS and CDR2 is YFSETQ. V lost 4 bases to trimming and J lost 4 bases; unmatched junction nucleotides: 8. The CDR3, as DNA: TGCGCCAGCAGCCGCACCGGGACTAGCGGGAATTACGAGCAGTACTTC. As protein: CASSRTGTSGNYEQYF.

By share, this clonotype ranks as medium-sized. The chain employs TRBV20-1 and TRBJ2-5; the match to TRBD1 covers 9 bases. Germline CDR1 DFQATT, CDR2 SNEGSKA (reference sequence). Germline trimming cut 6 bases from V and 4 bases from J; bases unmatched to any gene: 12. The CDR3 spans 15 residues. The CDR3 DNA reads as TGCAGTGCAGCCCGGGCGGGACAGGGTCTAGAGACCCAGTACTTC. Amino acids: CSAARAGQGLETQYF.

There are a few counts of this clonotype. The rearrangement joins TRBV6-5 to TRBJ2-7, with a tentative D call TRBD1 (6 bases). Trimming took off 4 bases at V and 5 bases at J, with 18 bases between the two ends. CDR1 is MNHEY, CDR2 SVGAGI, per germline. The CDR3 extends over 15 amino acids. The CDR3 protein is CASSLIQGKNDEQYF. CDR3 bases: TGTGCCAGCAGTTTAATCCAGGGGAAGAACGACGAGCAGTACTTC.

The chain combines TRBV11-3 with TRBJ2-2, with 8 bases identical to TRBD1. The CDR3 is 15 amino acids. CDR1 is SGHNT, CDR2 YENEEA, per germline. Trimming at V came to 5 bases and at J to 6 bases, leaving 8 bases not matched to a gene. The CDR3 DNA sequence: TGTGCCAGCAGCCCCGGGCAGGGGGCAGCCGGGGAGCTGTTTTTT. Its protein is CASSPGQGAAGELFF.

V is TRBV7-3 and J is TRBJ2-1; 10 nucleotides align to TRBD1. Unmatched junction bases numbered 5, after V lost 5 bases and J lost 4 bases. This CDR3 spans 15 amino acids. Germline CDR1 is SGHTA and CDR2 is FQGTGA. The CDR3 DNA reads TGTGCCAGCAGCGGAGCGGGACAGGGGTACAATGAGCAGTTCTTC. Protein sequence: CASSGAGQGYNEQFF.

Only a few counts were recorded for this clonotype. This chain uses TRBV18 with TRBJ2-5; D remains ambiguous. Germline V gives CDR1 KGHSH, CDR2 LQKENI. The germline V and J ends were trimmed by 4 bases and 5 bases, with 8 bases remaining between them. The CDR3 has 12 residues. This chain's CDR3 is CASSLDMETQYF. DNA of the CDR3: TGTGCCAGCTCACTAGATATGGAGACCCAGTACTTC.

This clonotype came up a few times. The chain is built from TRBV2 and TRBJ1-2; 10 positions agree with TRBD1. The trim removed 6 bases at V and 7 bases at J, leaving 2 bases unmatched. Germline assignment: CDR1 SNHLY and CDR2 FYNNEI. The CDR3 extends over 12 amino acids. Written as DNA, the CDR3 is TGTGCCAGCAGGGACAGGGGGTTTGGCTACACCTTC. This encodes CASRDRGFGYTF.

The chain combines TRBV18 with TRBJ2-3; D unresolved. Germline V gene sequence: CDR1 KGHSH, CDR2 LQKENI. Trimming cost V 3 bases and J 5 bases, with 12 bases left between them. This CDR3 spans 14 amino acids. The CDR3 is CASSPKASGDTQYF. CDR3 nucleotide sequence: TGTGCCAGCTCACCTAAGGCCTCGGGAGATACGCAGTATTTT.